The 20 T cell receptor beta chains given below trace back to one sample, sequenced in a study of molecular identifiers for immune sequencing clone quantification. Each CDR3 protein is one row after TCRdb ran MiXCR on the PCR reads. This table holds roughly 90,000 distinct CDR3 sequences, 25% found once. The sample consisted of naive CD8+ T cells from blood, with Jurkat cell RNA spiked in. The subset: FACS-sorted CD8+CD4-CCR7+CD45RA+ naive T cells. These receptors all stem from a human donor in good health. Some libraries in this study had Jurkat cell RNA spiked in.

This CDR3 reads CASSLRRGNSPLHF. The CDR3 DNA reads as TGTGCCAGCAGTTTACGGAGAGGGAATTCACCCCTCCACTTT. The chain combines TRBV27 with TRBJ1-6; D is uncertain. Germline V CDR1 and CDR2: MNHEY, SMNVEV (reference sequence). Trimming pared 2 bases from V and 7 bases from J, leaving 9 bases between. The CDR3 is made up of 14 amino acids.

A note on this clonotype: With a much larger clone just one base away, this may be a read error. The genes are TRBV5-6 and TRBJ1-1; D not certain. The CDR3 consists of 11 residues. Germline CDR1 is SGHDT and CDR2 is YYEEEE. The CDR3 sequence is CAISWGREAFF. The CDR3 bases are TGTGCCATCAGCTGGGGTCGTGAAGCTTTCTTT.

Turning to this clonotype: Germline is not matched at one junction end, which may reflect a read error. The chain has TRBV20-1 and TRBJ2-4; 11 bases line up with TRBD2. There are 16 residues in the CDR3. The germline gives CDR1 DFQATT, CDR2 SNEGSKA (reference sequence). This CDR3 reads CSTREGTSGRDYIQYF. The CDR3 DNA sequence: TGCAGTACTAGGGAGGGGACTAGCGGCAGGGATTACATTCAGTACTTC.

This clonotype was detected many times. The chain carries TRBV6-2 or TRBV6-3 and TRBJ1-5; D unclear. The CDR3 has 14 residues. Germline CDR1 MNHEY, CDR2 SVGEGT. V was pared by 2 bases and J by 1 base, with 6 bases between. CDR3 amino acids: CASSYTLSNQPQHF. CDR3 nucleotide sequence: TGTGCCAGCAGTTACACCCTAAGCAATCAGCCCCAGCATTTT.

This clonotype was found a few times. For the CDR3, the DNA is TGCAGTGCTAGAGATGGGACAGGGTCCGAGCAGTACTTC. Residues: CSARDGTGSEQYF. The J gene is TRBJ2-7, the V gene TRBV20-1, with 9 bases identical to TRBD1. Per germline, CDR1 DFQATT and CDR2 SNEGSKA (reference sequence). The CDR3 spans 13 residues. The ends lost 0 bases at V and 6 bases at J; junction bases unmatched: 3.

This clonotype has only a few counts. This chain links TRBV10-3 with TRBJ1-2; possibly TRBD1 for D (6 bases). The CDR3 extends over 16 amino acids. The V gene's germline CDR1 is ENHRY and CDR2 SYGVKD. Trimming cost V 2 bases and J 2 bases, with 15 bases left between them. DNA for the CDR3: TGTGCCATCAGTGAGCCCATACAGGGCCCGAACTATGGCTACACCTTC. It specifies CAISEPIQGPNYGYTF.

This clonotype was seen repeatedly, ten times or more. J is TRBJ2-4 and V is TRBV2; D possibly matches TRBD1 or TRBD2 (5 bases each). Trimming cost V 3 bases and J 8 bases, with 11 bases left between them. This CDR3 is 13 amino acids long. In germline, CDR1 is SNHLY, CDR2 FYNNEI. DNA of the CDR3: TGTGCCAGCAGTGATGCACGGGGCCACATTCAGTACTTC. As protein: CASSDARGHIQYF.

This clonotype was counted at least ten times. This chain connects TRBV27 to TRBJ1-5; D remains unclear. The CDR3 consists of 15 residues. The germline V gene encodes CDR1 MNHEY and CDR2 SMNVEV (reference sequence). Trimming took 1 base from V and 0 from J, leaving 7 bases between them. CDR3 in amino acids: CASSLFGYSNQPQHF. CDR3 nucleotide sequence: TGTGCCAGCAGTTTATTCGGTTATAGCAATCAGCCCCAGCATTTT.

This clonotype appeared a few times. V gene TRBV30 combines with J gene TRBJ1-1, with 7 bases identical to TRBD1. CDR3 size: 14 residues. CDR1 is GTSNPN and CDR2 is SVGIG in the germline V gene (reference sequence). J was trimmed by 4 bases and V by 8 bases; bases with no gene match: 13. CDR3 in amino acids: CAGETGTPSTEAFF. The CDR3 DNA reads TGTGCCGGCGAGACAGGGACCCCCAGCACTGAAGCTTTCTTT.

This clonotype was found many times. The gene calls are TRBV30 and TRBJ2-1; D remains unclear. CDR3 length equals 12 residues. CDR1 and CDR2 (germline): GTSNPN, SVGIG (reference sequence). V was cut by 2 bases and J by 7 bases, with 9 bases left in between. The CDR3 DNA is TGTGCCTGGAGTTATGCTTTGAATGAGCAGTTCTTC. Translated, it gives CAWSYALNEQFF. Combining the CDR3 with reference TRBV30 and TRBJ2-1 gives the whole variable domain SQTIHQWPATLVQPVGSPLSLECTVEGTSNPNLYWYRQAAGRGLQLLFYSVGIGQISSEVPQNLSASRPQDRQFILSSKKLLLSDSGFYLCAWSYALNEQFFGPGTRLTVL.

This clonotype was picked up many times. The CDR3: CASSLADRDTQYF. CDR3 DNA: TGTGCCAGCAGCTTAGCGGACAGAGATACGCAGTATTTT. This chain joins TRBV7-9 and TRBJ2-3, with D possibly TRBD1 on 6 matching bases. Trimming pared 0 bases from V and 5 bases from J, leaving 6 bases between. The CDR3 has 13 residues. The germline V gene encodes CDR1 SEHNR and CDR2 FQNEAQ (reference sequence).

Worth noting for this clonotype: A clone one base away is much larger, so this may be a read error. The V gene is TRBV29-1, the J gene TRBJ2-2; TRBD2 is a possible D gene (5 bases). This CDR3 has 14 amino acids. Germline lookup yields CDR1 SQVTM and CDR2 ANQGSEA. In nucleotides, the CDR3 is TGCAGCGCCGTCCCCGAGATAAACACCGGGGAGCCGTTTTTT. Its protein is CSAVPEINTGEPFF.

The chain couples TRBV5-3 to TRBJ2-1, with a possible D match to TRBD2 (6 bases). TRBV5-3 is identified as an open reading frame with a role that is uncertain. The CDR3 runs to 15 residues. V was shortened by 8 bases and J by 8 bases, with 23 bases between the two germline ends. Here the CDR3 reads CASNLVDGSRDEQFF. The CDR3 DNA follows: TGTGCCAGCAACTTGGTAGACGGGAGTCGGGATGAGCAGTTCTTC.

The chain is built from TRBV23-1 and TRBJ2-5, with D unclear. TRBV23-1 is noted as an ORF with a role that remains uncertain. The V end lost 0 bases, the J end lost 3 bases, and 14 bases lay between the germline ends. This CDR3 has 16 residues. The CDR3 loop reads CASSQSVSRMKETQYF. DNA for the CDR3: TGCGCCAGCAGTCAATCAGTCAGTCGAATGAAAGAGACCCAGTACTTC.

The rearrangement joins TRBV19 to TRBJ1-6; 7 positions match TRBD1. The germline gives CDR1 LNHDA, CDR2 SQIVND (reference sequence). The V segment lost 7 bases and the J segment 10 bases; nucleotides outside the gene matches: 7. There are 13 residues in the CDR3. CDR3 DNA sequence: TGTGCCAGTAAACCAGGGGGGAACTCACCCCTCCACTTT. Translated, it gives CASKPGGNSPLHF.

In this sample, this clonotype turned up a few times. This chain uses TRBV5-1 with TRBJ2-7; 7 nucleotides align to TRBD1. Germline V lookup: CDR1 SGHRS, CDR2 YFSETQ. This CDR3 region has 11 residues. The junction had 0 bases not matched to a gene; V was cut back by 3 bases and J by 6 bases. CDR3 coding DNA: TGCGCCAGCAGCTCAGGGGGCGAGCAGTACTTC. Translated, it gives CASSSGGEQYF.

Only a few counts were recorded for this clonotype. V usage is TRBV20-1 and J usage is TRBJ2-7, with D hard to call. V was cut by 4 bases and J by 5 bases, with 21 bases left in between. The CDR3 extends over 15 amino acids. The germline V gene encodes CDR1 DFQATT and CDR2 SNEGSKA (reference sequence). Written as DNA, the CDR3 is TGCAGTGCTAAACACCCGGACGCGGCGTGGGACGAGCAGTACTTC. It yields the protein CSAKHPDAAWDEQYF.

The chain uses TRBV7-9 and TRBJ2-1; TRBD2 aligns across 7 bases. The V and J ends lost 2 bases and 6 bases, in that order; junction bases with no gene match: 4. CDR1 and CDR2 (germline): SEHNR, FQNEAQ (reference sequence). The CDR3 totals 14 residues. This CDR3 reads CASSLSGERNEQFF. The CDR3, as DNA: TGTGCCAGCAGCTTAAGCGGGGAGCGCAATGAGCAGTTCTTC.

This clonotype was seen once. This could be a read error, since a much larger clone is one nucleotide away. The V gene is TRBV9, the J gene TRBJ2-2; possible D gene TRBD2, 5 bases. The CDR3 has 16 amino acids. Germline V CDR1 and CDR2: SGDLS, YYNGEE. V lost 0 bases, J lost 4 bases, and 13 bases lay in between. The CDR3 nucleotides read TGTGCCAGCAGCGTAGGGCAGGAGGCAGGCACCGGGGAGCTGTTTTTT. This codes for CASSVGQEAGTGELFF.

The chain employs TRBV30 and TRBJ2-7; no clear D gene. V was shortened by 3 bases and J by 3 bases, with 6 bases between the two germline ends. Per the germline V gene, CDR1 is GTSNPN and CDR2 is SVGIG (reference sequence). The CDR3 spans 11 residues. The CDR3 loop reads CAWSSGYEQYF. The DNA for the CDR3 is TGTGCCTGGAGCTCCGGCTACGAGCAGTACTTC.